The clone carrying this T cell receptor beta chain was seen a handful of times. This specimen belongs to a study of T-cell memory formation after mild COVID-19. Germline V lookup: CDR1 SGDLS, CDR2 YYNGEE. V was shortened by 3 bases and J by 2 bases, with 11 bases between the two germline ends. The CDR3 loop spans 15 amino acids. 5'RACE primed at constant segments yielded TCR alpha and TCR beta cDNA libraries bearing sample barcodes and UMIs. TCRdb analysed the 5' RACE reads with MiXCR anew, one entry per CDR3 protein. The data hold approximately 110,000 distinct CDR3 sequences, with 22% observed a single time.

The sequencing sample was made of PBMCs or a T cell subset sorted from them (not recorded which). This receptor was obtained from a man aged 18 to 30 who had mild COVID-19 (a few samples of this study predate the infection). Cell type and time point are not known. The chain carries TRBV9 and TRBJ2-2; D remains unclear. The CDR3 loop is CASSASYRNTGELFF. CDR3 DNA sequence: TGTGCCAGCAGCGCCTCATACAGAAACACCGGGGAGCTGTTTTTT. The complete variable domain, with remaining parts taken from reference TRBV9 and TRBJ2-2, reads DSGVTQTPKHLITATGQRVTLRCSPRSGDLSVYWYQQSLDQGLQFLIQYYNGEERAKGNILERFSAQQFPDLHSELNLSSLELGDSALYFCASSASYRNTGELFFGEGSRLTVL.